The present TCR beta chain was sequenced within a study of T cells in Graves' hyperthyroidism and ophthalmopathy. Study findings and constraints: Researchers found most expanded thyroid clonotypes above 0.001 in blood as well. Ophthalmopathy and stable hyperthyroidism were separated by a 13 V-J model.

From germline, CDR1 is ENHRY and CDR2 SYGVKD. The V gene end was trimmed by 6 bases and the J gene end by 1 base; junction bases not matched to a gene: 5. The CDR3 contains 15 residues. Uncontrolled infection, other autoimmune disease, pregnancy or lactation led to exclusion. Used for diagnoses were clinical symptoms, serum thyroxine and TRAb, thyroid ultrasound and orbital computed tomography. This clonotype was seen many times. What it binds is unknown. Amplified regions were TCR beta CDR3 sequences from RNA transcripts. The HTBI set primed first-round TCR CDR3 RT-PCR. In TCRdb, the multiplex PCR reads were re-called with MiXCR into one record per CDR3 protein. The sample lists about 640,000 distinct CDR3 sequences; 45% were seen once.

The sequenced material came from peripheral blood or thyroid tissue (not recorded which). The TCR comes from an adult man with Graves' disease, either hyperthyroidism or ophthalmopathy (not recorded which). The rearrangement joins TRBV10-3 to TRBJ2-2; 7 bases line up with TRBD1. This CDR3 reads CAISETGMNTGELFF. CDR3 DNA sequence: TGTGCCATCAGCGAGACAGGGATGAACACCGGGGAGCTGTTTTTT.